This T cell receptor beta chain was sequenced during a study of shared clonotypes between healthy human individuals. General study results and limits: Naive subsets typically showed greater estimated richness than memory subsets.

Every immunoSEQ plate was one replicate of a subset's evenly spread DNA. Per the original data handling: Filtering differed for immunoSEQ, which gave only junction sequences without quality scores. Profiling relied on immunoSEQ multiplex PCR, and the TCRdb table lists in-frame clones only, not all of them. V, J and clone size reflect that table, while D and trimming were determined from the DNA. The sample records about 1 million clones, about 70% being singletons. It was into CD45RA+ naive and CD45RA-negative memory subsets that the CD4+ cells were split. About this clone: Its antigen is currently unknown.

The receptor comes from a man between 18 and 35 years old in good health. The sequenced sample consisted of memory CD4+ T cells sorted from blood. Subset of the sample: CD45RA-negative fraction.

Here the CDR3 reads CASSATSAYTGELFF. Here the CDR3 DNA reads TGTGCCAGCAGCGCGACTAGCGCGTACACCGGGGAGCTGTTTTTT. The rearrangement links TRBV9 to TRBJ2-2, with 8 nucleotides matching TRBD2. The junction had 4 bases not matched to a gene; V was cut back by 3 bases and J by 3 bases. There are 15 residues in the CDR3. Germline lookup yields CDR1 SGDLS and CDR2 YYNGEE.